This is a list of T cell receptor beta chains from one sample in a study of T cells in Graves' hyperthyroidism and ophthalmopathy. MiXCR, applied by TCRdb to the multiplex PCR reads, yields one record per CDR3 protein. Altogether some 760,000 distinct CDR3 sequences are present, about 14% being singletons, with the ten largest covering 10% to 13%. The sample consisted of blood. These receptor sequences come from a woman between 18 and 29 years old with Graves' hyperthyroidism. Each CDR3 is given with its conserved first and last residue. Each record gives: V gene, J gene, CDR3 protein.

TRBV29-1	TRBJ2-7	CSAGDKDEQYF
TRBV7-7	TRBJ2-1	CASSLVTSGRSSYNEQFF
TRBV10-3	TRBJ2-1	CAISAMGNEQFF
TRBV9	TRBJ2-7	CASSVGLAGPRSEQYF
TRBV14	TRBJ1-1	CASSQWGGGPYKNTEAFF
TRBV10-1	TRBJ2-1	CASSRSGTSGNEQFF
TRBV4-3	TRBJ2-5	CASSQDRSGYETQYF
TRBV19	TRBJ1-1	CASSHGTGGLNTEAFF
TRBV10-1	TRBJ1-2	CASSESTGKLYYGYTF
TRBV10-2	TRBJ2-7	CASSDSRGGYEQYF
TRBV12-3/TRBV12-4	TRBJ2-1	CASSLEGGVSYNEQFF
TRBV10-3	TRBJ2-3	CAISDTQGGDTQYF
TRBV20-1	TRBJ1-1	CSARAGIEAFF
TRBV7-9	TRBJ2-5	CASSWGLAGGVGETQYF
TRBV18	TRBJ1-1	CASSPPYSSNTEAFF
TRBV6-2/TRBV6-3	TRBJ2-3	CASSTRGQDTQYF
TRBV6-5	TRBJ1-3	CASSYSDPATADF
TRBV12-3/TRBV12-4	TRBJ2-7	CASSFEGDYEQYF
TRBV28	TRBJ2-7	CASKESGTPYEQYF
TRBV29-1	TRBJ2-1	CSTQLADNEQFF
TRBV4-1	TRBJ2-7	CASSGQGERATYEQYF
TRBV24-1	TRBJ2-7	CATESEGYVQYF
TRBV11-2	TRBJ2-7	CASSGLAGDNEQYF
TRBV6-1	TRBJ2-2	CASSDPARTGELFF
TRBV27	TRBJ2-5	CASRLLAGGGYQETQYF
TRBV7-9	TRBJ1-1	CASSLKAWNTEAFF
TRBV11-2	TRBJ2-1	CASSLGLAGAYEQFF
TRBV18	TRBJ2-3	CASSLQMGGSDTQYF
TRBV20-1	TRBJ2-1	CSLSGSLNEQFF
TRBV6-5	TRBJ2-7	CASSYSKITDLPYEQYF
TRBV19	TRBJ2-7	CASSMYGGYEQYF
TRBV18	TRBJ2-6	CASSPAQGNSGANVLTF
TRBV10-3	TRBJ2-7	CAISDPWTGGLEQYF
TRBV27	TRBJ2-3	CASSDVLGTDTQYF
TRBV7-9	TRBJ2-6	CASSLGQVGGANVLTF
TRBV20-1	TRBJ1-4	CSAVTGGAEKLFF
TRBV6-1	TRBJ1-1	CASSEGQPNTEAFF
TRBV24-1	TRBJ1-5	CATSDPGSTASQPQHF
TRBV19	TRBJ1-4	CASSMYRTEKLFF
TRBV20-1	TRBJ1-1	CSAAKRTEAFF
TRBV20-1	TRBJ1-1	CSAKVGSPHTEAFF
TRBV3-1	TRBJ2-1	CASSRVAAANEQFF
TRBV11-2	TRBJ2-2	CASSLPILGVDTGELFF
TRBV18	TRBJ1-4	CASSPQGTNEKLFF
TRBV7-2	TRBJ1-1	CASSLNPLNTEAFF
TRBV28	TRBJ1-6	CASSRRTGTNSPLHF
TRBV5-5	TRBJ1-2	CASSPRDTGYGYTF
TRBV3-1	TRBJ1-1	CASSRTGQGKTEAFF
TRBV12-3/TRBV12-4	TRBJ1-2	CASSPRTPLGGYTF
TRBV5-1	TRBJ2-7	CASSLVDRHEQYF
TRBV7-8	TRBJ2-1	CASSLRPADYYNEQFF
TRBV7-2	TRBJ1-3	CASSLPRPHTIYF
TRBV12-3/TRBV12-4	TRBJ1-4	CASSQGRINEKLFF
TRBV3-1	TRBJ2-1	CASSHRDNEQFF
TRBV18	TRBJ2-2	CASSPAVVTNTGELFF
TRBV9	TRBJ2-1	CASSPPTYSYNEQFF
TRBV11-3	TRBJ1-3	CASSFTGGNTIYF
TRBV6-1	TRBJ2-1	CAGSEAGRSEQFF